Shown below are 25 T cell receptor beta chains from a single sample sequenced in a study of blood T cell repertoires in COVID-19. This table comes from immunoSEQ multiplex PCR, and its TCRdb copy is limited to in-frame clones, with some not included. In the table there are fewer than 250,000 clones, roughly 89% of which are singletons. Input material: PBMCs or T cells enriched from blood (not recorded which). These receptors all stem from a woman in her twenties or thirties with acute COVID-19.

This CDR3 is CASRMTGGADTQYF. The CDR3 nucleotides are TGTGCCAGCAGAATGACAGGGGGGGCAGATACGCAGTATTTT. The genes are TRBV6-5 and TRBJ2-3; 9 nucleotides align to TRBD1. This CDR3 comprises 14 residues. CDR1 MNHEY and CDR2 SVGAGI come from the germline V gene. The V gene end was trimmed by 6 bases and the J gene end by 4 bases; junction bases not matched to a gene: 5.

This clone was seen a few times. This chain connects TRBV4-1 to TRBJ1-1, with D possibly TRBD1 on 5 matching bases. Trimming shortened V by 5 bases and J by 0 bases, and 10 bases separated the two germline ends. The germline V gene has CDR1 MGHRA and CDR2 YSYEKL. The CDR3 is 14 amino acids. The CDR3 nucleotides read TGCGCCAGCAGCGATCGGACATTGAACACTGAAGCTTTCTTT. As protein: CASSDRTLNTEAFF.

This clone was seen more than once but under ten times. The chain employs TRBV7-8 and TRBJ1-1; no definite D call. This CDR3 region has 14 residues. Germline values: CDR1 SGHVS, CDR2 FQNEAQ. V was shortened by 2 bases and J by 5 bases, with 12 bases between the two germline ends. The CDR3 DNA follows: TGTGCCAGCAGCTTAAGAGAGACTGCGACTGAAGCTTTCTTT. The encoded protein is CASSLRETATEAFF.

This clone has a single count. CDR3 region: CSVEAANQAFF. As DNA, the CDR3 is TGCAGCGTTGAGGCAGCGAATCAGGCTTTCTTT. The chain joins TRBV29-1 to TRBJ1-1; D remains unclear. Looked up from germline, CDR1 is SQVTM and CDR2 is ANQGSEA. V lost 3 bases and J 11 bases, leaving 13 bases between the germline ends. This CDR3 has 11 amino acids.

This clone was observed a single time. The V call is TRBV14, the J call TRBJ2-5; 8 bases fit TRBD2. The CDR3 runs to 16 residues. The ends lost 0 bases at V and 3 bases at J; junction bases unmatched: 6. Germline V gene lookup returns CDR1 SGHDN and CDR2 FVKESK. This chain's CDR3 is CASSQDRSGGEETQYF. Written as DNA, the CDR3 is TGTGCCAGCAGCCAAGATCGCAGCGGGGGAGAAGAGACCCAGTACTTC.

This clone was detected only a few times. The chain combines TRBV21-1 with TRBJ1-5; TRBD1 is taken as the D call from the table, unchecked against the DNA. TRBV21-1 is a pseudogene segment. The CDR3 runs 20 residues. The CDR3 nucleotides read TGTGCCAGCAGCACCTGGTCAGGGGGACAGGTTCGTCACGTCAATCAGCCCCAGCATTTT. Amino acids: CASSTWSGGQVRHVNQPQHF.

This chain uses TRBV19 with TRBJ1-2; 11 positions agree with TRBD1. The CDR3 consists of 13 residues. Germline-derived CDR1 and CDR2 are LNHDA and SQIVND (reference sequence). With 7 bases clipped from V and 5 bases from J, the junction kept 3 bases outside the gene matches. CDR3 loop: CASTGQGAYGYTF. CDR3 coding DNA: TGTGCCAGTACTGGACAGGGGGCTTATGGCTACACCTTC.

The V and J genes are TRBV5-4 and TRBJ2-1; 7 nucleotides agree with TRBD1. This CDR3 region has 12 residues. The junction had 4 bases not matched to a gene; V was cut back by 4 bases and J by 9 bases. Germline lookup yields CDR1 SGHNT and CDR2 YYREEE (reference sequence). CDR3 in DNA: TGTGCCAGCAGCCCAGGGGGTGGTGAGCAGTTCTTC. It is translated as CASSPGGGEQFF.

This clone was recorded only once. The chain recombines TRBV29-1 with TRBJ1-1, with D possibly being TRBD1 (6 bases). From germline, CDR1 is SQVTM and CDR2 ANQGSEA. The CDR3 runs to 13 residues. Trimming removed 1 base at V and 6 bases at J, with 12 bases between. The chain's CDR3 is CSVEGQGWAEAFF. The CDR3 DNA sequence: TGCAGCGTTGAAGGGCAGGGGTGGGCTGAAGCTTTCTTT. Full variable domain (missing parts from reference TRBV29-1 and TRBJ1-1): SAVISQKPSRDICQRGTSLTIQCQVDSQVTMMFWYRQQPGQSLTLIATANQGSEATYESGFVIDKFPISRPNLTFSTLTVSNMSPEDSSIYLCSVEGQGWAEAFFGQGTRLTVV.

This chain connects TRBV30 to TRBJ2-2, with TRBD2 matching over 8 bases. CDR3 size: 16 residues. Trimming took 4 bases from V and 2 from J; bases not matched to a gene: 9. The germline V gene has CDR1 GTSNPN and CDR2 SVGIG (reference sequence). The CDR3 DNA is TGTGCCTGGACTTGGCCACTAGCGGATAACACCGGGGAGCTGTTTTTT. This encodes CAWTWPLADNTGELFF.

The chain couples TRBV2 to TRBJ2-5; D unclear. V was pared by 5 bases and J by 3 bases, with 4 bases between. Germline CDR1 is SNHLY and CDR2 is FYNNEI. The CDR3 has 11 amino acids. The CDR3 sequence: CASSPEETQYF. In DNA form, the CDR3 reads TGTGCCAGCAGTCCGGAAGAGACCCAGTACTTC.

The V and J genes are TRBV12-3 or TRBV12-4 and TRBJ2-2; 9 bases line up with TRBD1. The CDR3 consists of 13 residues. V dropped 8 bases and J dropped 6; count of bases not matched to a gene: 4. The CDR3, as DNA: TGTGCCAGCTTCTGGACAGGGGCCGGGGAGCTGTTTTTT. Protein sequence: CASFWTGAGELFF.

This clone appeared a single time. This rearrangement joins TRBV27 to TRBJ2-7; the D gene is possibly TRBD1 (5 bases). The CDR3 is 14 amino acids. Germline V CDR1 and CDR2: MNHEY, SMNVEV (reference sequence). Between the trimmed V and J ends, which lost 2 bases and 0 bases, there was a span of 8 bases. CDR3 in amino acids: CASSLGAGSYEQYF. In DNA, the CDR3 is TGTGCCAGCAGTTTAGGGGCCGGCTCCTACGAGCAGTACTTC.

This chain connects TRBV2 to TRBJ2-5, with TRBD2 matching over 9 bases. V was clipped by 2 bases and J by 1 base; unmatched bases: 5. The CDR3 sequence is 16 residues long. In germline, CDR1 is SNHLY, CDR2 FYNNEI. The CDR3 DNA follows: TGTGCCAGCAGTGAAAGCGGGGGGACCTTCCAAGAGACCCAGTACTTC. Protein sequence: CASSESGGTFQETQYF.

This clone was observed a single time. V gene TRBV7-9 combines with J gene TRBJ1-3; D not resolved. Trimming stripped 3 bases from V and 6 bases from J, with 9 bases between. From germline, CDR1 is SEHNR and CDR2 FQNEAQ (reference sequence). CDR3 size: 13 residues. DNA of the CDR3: TGTGCCAGCAGCTTTAAGGGAGAAAACACCATATATTTT. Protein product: CASSFKGENTIYF.

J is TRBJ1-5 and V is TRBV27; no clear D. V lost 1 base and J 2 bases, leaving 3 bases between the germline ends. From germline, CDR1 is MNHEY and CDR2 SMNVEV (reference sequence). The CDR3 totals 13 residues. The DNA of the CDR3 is TGTGCCAGCAGTTTATGGCGCAATCAGCCCCAGCATTTT. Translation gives CASSLWRNQPQHF.

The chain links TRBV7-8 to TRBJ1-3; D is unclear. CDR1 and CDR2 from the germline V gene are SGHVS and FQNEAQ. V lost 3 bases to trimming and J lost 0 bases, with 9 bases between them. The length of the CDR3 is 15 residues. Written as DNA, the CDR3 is TGTGCCAGCAGCTTGAGGGCCTCCTCTGGAAACACCATATATTTT. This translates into CASSLRASSGNTIYF.

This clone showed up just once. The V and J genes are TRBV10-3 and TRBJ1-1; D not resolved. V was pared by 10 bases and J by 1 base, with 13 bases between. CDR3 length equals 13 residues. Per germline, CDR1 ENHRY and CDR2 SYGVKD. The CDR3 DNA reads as TGTGCCACCAGGCAGGAACGGAACACTGAAGCTTTCTTT. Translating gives CATRQERNTEAFF.

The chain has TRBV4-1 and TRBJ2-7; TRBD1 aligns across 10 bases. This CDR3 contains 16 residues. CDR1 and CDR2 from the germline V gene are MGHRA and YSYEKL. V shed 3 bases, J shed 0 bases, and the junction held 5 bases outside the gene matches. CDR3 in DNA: TGCGCCAGCAGCCACCCCGGGACAGGGGACTCCTACGAGCAGTACTTC. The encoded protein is CASSHPGTGDSYEQYF.

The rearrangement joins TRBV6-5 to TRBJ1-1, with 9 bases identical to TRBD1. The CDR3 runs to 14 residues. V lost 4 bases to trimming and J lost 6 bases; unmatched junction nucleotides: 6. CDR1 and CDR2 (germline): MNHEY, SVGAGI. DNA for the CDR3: TGTGCCAGCAGTTTACAGGGGGCGGGGGCTGAAGCTTTCTTT. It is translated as CASSLQGAGAEAFF.

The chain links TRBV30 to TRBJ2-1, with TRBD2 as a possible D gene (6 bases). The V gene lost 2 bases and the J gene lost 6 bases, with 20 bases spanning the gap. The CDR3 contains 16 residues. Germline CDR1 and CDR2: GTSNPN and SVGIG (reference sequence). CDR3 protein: CAWSPWRGRVSNEQFF. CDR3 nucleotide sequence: TGTGCCTGGAGTCCGTGGCGGGGCAGGGTATCCAATGAGCAGTTCTTC.

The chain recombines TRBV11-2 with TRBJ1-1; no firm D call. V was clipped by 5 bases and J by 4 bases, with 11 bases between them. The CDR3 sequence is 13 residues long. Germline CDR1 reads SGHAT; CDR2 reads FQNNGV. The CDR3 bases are TGTGCCAGCAGCCGCGGGTTGAGCACTGAAGCTTTCTTT. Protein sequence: CASSRGLSTEAFF.

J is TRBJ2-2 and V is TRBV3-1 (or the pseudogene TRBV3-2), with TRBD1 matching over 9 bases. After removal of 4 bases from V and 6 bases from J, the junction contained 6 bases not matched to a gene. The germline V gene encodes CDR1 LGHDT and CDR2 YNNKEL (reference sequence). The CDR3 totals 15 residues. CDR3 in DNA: TGTGCCAGCAGCCCTTCCAGGACAGGGGCCGGGGAGCTGTTTTTT. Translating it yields CASSPSRTGAGELFF.

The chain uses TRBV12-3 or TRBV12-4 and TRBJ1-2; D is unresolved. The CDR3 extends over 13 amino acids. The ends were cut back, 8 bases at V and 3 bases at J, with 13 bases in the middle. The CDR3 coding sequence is TGTGCCAGCTCACAGAGTTCCTACTATGGCTACACCTTC. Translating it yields CASSQSSYYGYTF.

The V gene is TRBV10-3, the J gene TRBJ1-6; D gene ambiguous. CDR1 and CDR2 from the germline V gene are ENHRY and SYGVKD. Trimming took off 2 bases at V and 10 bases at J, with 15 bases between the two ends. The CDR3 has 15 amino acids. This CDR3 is CAISEGLRADSPLHF. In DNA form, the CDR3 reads TGTGCCATCAGTGAGGGTCTGAGGGCAGACTCACCCCTCCACTTT.